This TCR beta chain is drawn from a study of blood T cells in healthy people across ages. Study findings and constraints: Unsorted PBMCs ruled out conclusive naive versus antigen-experienced comparison.

Each sample used at least 7 million PBMCs. In regard to this clonotype: Its antigen is not identified.

V was pared by 4 bases and J by 12 bases, with 16 bases of the junction left unmatched. In germline, CDR1 is DFQATT, CDR2 SNEGSKA (reference sequence). CDR3 length equals 17 residues. A second PCR, run for roughly 7 to 11 cycles, used a sample-barcoded 5' primer plus a J-beta primer mix. From the 5' RACE reads, TCRdb called clonotypes with MiXCR, one entry per CDR3 protein. The sample has roughly 730,000 distinct CDR3 sequences, roughly three fifths seen once; the top ten hold more than 25%. Sequenced sample: blood. The sequence was obtained from a man aged 35 to 55 in good health. The rearrangement links TRBV20-1 to TRBJ2-1; 15 positions agree with TRBD2. The CDR3: CSATPPRTSGRATVQFF. The CDR3 coding sequence is TGCAGTGCTACACCTCCCCGGACTAGCGGGAGGGCCACGGTGCAGTTCTTC.